Following are 32 T cell receptor beta chains from one sample sequenced in a study of T cells in Graves' hyperthyroidism and ophthalmopathy. RNA transcripts served as the template for amplifying TCR beta CDR3 regions. The HTBI primer set was used in a first-round RT-PCR of the TCR CDR3. MiXCR was run by TCRdb on the multiplex PCR reads, yielding one entry per CDR3 protein. The sample lists under 300,000 distinct CDR3 sequences; approximately 12% were seen once. Sequencing input: blood. These TCRs come from a woman aged 30 to 39 with Graves' hyperthyroidism that later progressed to Graves' ophthalmopathy.

This clonotype was seen many times. The V call is TRBV7-8, the J call TRBJ2-5; 8 bases map to TRBD2. Germline V CDR1 and CDR2: SGHVS, FQNEAQ. The V segment lost 0 bases and the J segment 5 bases; nucleotides outside the gene matches: 5. The CDR3 spans 15 residues. The CDR3 region is CASSLAGGARETQYF. CDR3 nucleotide sequence: TGTGCCAGCAGCTTAGCCGGGGGGGCTAGGGAGACCCAGTACTTC.

This clonotype has a count of ten or more. The genes are TRBV30 and TRBJ1-6; no clear D gene. The V and J ends lost 0 bases and 10 bases respectively, with 4 bases between them. This CDR3 comprises 11 residues. CDR1 and CDR2 (germline): GTSNPN, SVGIG (reference sequence). The CDR3 nucleotides are TGTGCCTGGAGTGTCCGATCACCCCTCCACTTT. It specifies CAWSVRSPLHF. Full variable domain (rest looked up from reference TRBV30 and TRBJ1-6): SQTIHQWPATLVQPVGSPLSLECTVEGTSNPNLYWYRQAAGRGLQLLFYSVGIGQISSEVPQNLSASRPQDRQFILSSKKLLLSDSGFYLCAWSVRSPLHFGNGTRLTVT.

This clonotype has at least ten counts. This sequence joins TRBV3-1 and TRBJ2-7, with D tentatively TRBD2 (5 bases). Per germline, CDR1 LGHDT and CDR2 YNNKEL (reference sequence). Trimming shortened V by 4 bases and J by 5 bases, and 15 bases separated the two germline ends. The CDR3 totals 14 residues. The CDR3 DNA reads as TGTGCCAGCAGCCTCTCACTAGGCTCTCACGAGCAGTACTTC. This gives the protein CASSLSLGSHEQYF.

This clonotype was counted ten times or more. The genes are TRBV28 and TRBJ1-5; 7 bases agree with TRBD1. This CDR3 contains 16 residues. The germline V gene encodes CDR1 MDHEN and CDR2 SYDVKM. V lost 5 bases, J lost 4 bases, and 11 bases stayed unmatched. DNA for the CDR3: TGTGCCAGCAGTCCCAGGACAGGCCCCGGAAATCAGCCCCAGCATTTT. Its translation: CASSPRTGPGNQPQHF.

In this sample, this clonotype turned up many times. The CDR3: CSAPRRTYEQYF. CDR3 DNA: TGCAGTGCCCCGCGAAGGACCTACGAGCAGTACTTC. The J gene is TRBJ2-7, the V gene TRBV20-1, with unresolved D. V was cut by 6 bases and J by 2 bases, with 11 bases left in between. This CDR3 is 12 amino acids long. Germline CDR1 is DFQATT and CDR2 is SNEGSKA (reference sequence).

This clonotype was detected only a few times. A much bigger clone sits one base away, suggesting this may be a read error. V is TRBV20-1 and J is TRBJ1-4, with 7 positions matching TRBD1. The CDR3 runs 14 residues. CDR1 and CDR2 (germline): DFQATT, SNEGSKA (reference sequence). The CDR3 coding sequence is TGCGGTGCTACCCCGACAGGGAGTGGTGAAAAACTGTTTTTT. Its protein product is CGATPTGSGEKLFF.

This clonotype has a count of ten or more. In DNA form, the CDR3 reads TGTGCCAGTAGTGGGACAGGGGGCACTGAAGCTTTCTTT. Amino acids: CASSGTGGTEAFF. The chain recombines TRBV19 with TRBJ1-1; 11 nucleotides match TRBD1. V lost 5 bases to trimming and J lost 4 bases; unmatched junction nucleotides: 0. Per germline, CDR1 LNHDA and CDR2 SQIVND (reference sequence). The CDR3 totals 13 residues.

This clonotype was seen just once. This chain links TRBV6-1 with TRBJ2-7; 9 bases align to TRBD1. The CDR3 is made up of 17 amino acids. Trimming cost V 4 bases and J 1 base; bases outside gene matches: 11. The germline V gene encodes CDR1 MNHNS and CDR2 SASEGT. CDR3 sequence: CASSGRGGGQGSYEQYF. CDR3 coding DNA: TGTGCCAGCAGTGGAAGAGGGGGGGGACAGGGATCCTACGAGCAGTACTTC.

The chain uses TRBV19 and TRBJ1-5; TRBD1 matches at 7 bases. Germline CDR1 is LNHDA and CDR2 is SQIVND (reference sequence). With 5 bases clipped from V and 6 bases from J, the junction kept 4 bases outside the gene matches. The CDR3 extends over 13 amino acids. The CDR3 loop reads CASSPTGTQPQHF. The CDR3 DNA reads TGTGCCAGTAGTCCGACAGGGACTCAGCCCCAGCATTTT.

This clonotype turned up a few times. J is TRBJ2-1 and V is TRBV28, with 9 bases matching TRBD2. The ends lost 5 bases at V and 14 bases at J; junction bases unmatched: 10. This CDR3 comprises 13 residues. The V gene's germline CDR1 is MDHEN and CDR2 SYDVKM. Here the CDR3 DNA reads TGTGCCAGCAGTCTAGCCGGGGCGGGAGGGAAGTTCTTC. Translating it yields CASSLAGAGGKFF. The variable domain in full, with the rest retrieved from reference TRBV28 and TRBJ2-1, is DVKVTQSSRYLVKRTGEKVFLECVQDMDHENMFWYRQDPGLGLRLIYFSYDVKMKEKGDIPEGYSVSREKKERFSLILESASTNQTSMYLCASSLAGAGGKFFGPGTRLTVL.

This clonotype was seen repeatedly, ten times or more. This chain uses TRBV18 with TRBJ1-1; D remains ambiguous. CDR1 KGHSH and CDR2 LQKENI come from the germline V gene. The CDR3 is 12 residues long. Trimming took 3 bases from V and 4 from J, leaving 6 bases between them. Here the CDR3 DNA reads TGTGCCAGCTCACCTTCCAGCACTGAAGCTTTCTTT. It is translated as CASSPSSTEAFF.

In this sample, this clonotype turned up many times. The chain is built from TRBV7-3 and TRBJ2-1; 8 bases match TRBD2. The germline CDR1 and CDR2 sequences are SGHTA and FQGTGA. With 0 bases clipped from V and 6 bases from J, the junction kept 7 bases outside the gene matches. This CDR3 comprises 16 residues. Here the CDR3 DNA reads TGTGCCAGCAGCTTAACCGGTGGTAGCGGGGCCAATGAGCAGTTCTTC. This sequence encodes CASSLTGGSGANEQFF.

This clonotype has a handful of counts. The genes are TRBV29-1 and TRBJ1-2; D is undetermined. The CDR3 is 11 amino acids. The germline V gene encodes CDR1 SQVTM and CDR2 ANQGSEA. V shed 3 bases and J shed 3 bases, with 5 bases lying between them. For the CDR3, the DNA is TGCAGCGTTGAGTCTGACTATGGCTACACCTTC. It translates to CSVESDYGYTF. The full variable domain, its missing parts supplied by reference TRBV29-1 and TRBJ1-2, is SAVISQKPSRDICQRGTSLTIQCQVDSQVTMMFWYRQQPGQSLTLIATANQGSEATYESGFVIDKFPISRPNLTFSTLTVSNMSPEDSSIYLCSVESDYGYTFGSGTRLTVV.

This clonotype was seen repeatedly, ten times or more. This sequence joins TRBV3-1 and TRBJ2-7; maybe TRBD2 (5 bases). The CDR3 is 16 residues long. Germline lookup yields CDR1 LGHDT and CDR2 YNNKEL (reference sequence). Deletions cut 6 bases from V and 0 bases from J, with 18 bases between. CDR3 in DNA: TGTGCCAGCAGTCTATATGCCGGGATGAGCTCCTACGAGCAGTACTTC. It translates to CASSLYAGMSSYEQYF.

This clonotype turned up a few times. This chain joins TRBV16 and TRBJ1-4, with D unclear. Germline CDR1 KGHSY, CDR2 FQNENV. V was shortened by 4 bases and J by 4 bases, with 13 bases between the two germline ends. This CDR3 is built from 15 residues. The CDR3 here is CASSPYPENNEKLFF. The CDR3 DNA follows: TGTGCCAGCAGCCCATACCCCGAAAATAATGAAAAACTGTTTTTT.

In its sample, this clonotype was seen many times. The V gene is TRBV28, the J gene TRBJ1-6; weak D call: TRBD1 (5 bases). Germline V CDR1 and CDR2: MDHEN, SYDVKM. Between the trimmed V and J ends, which lost 0 bases and 5 bases, there was a span of 5 bases. The CDR3 spans 14 residues. The CDR3 loop reads CASSLWGDNSPLHF. CDR3 bases: TGTGCCAGCAGTTTATGGGGGGATAATTCACCCCTCCACTTT.

This clonotype was seen many times. The CDR3 sequence is CASAPDSVGGELFF. CDR3 nucleotides: TGTGCCAGCGCTCCAGATTCGGTTGGCGGGGAGCTGTTTTTT. The chain carries TRBV7-3 and TRBJ2-2; D is ambiguous. Germline V CDR1 and CDR2: SGHTA, FQGTGA. The CDR3 consists of 14 residues. Trimming removed 8 bases from V and 7 bases from J, with 17 bases in between.

This clonotype showed up just a few times. At one end the junction does not follow the germline gene, possibly because of a read error. CDR3 sequence: CAVSESGLRHDTQYF. CDR3 DNA sequence: TGTGCCGTCAGTGAGTCCGGGTTGCGGCACGATACGCAGTATTTT. The chain uses TRBV10-3 and TRBJ2-3; no definite D call. The CDR3 totals 15 residues. Germline loops: CDR1 ENHRY, CDR2 SYGVKD.

This clonotype was detected many times. The chain uses TRBV20-1 and TRBJ1-1; possible D gene TRBD1, 6 bases. V dropped 3 bases and J dropped 7 bases, with 21 bases sitting between them. The CDR3 runs to 15 residues. The V gene's germline CDR1 is DFQATT and CDR2 SNEGSKA (reference sequence). The CDR3 spells CSASSMGAPGSEAFF. The CDR3 DNA is TGCAGTGCTAGCAGTATGGGGGCCCCCGGCAGTGAAGCTTTCTTT.

In its sample, this clonotype was seen many times. The CDR3 coding sequence is TGTGCCAGCAGTTTCACAGGTCCTAGCACAGATACGCAGTATTTT. Its protein is CASSFTGPSTDTQYF. The J gene is TRBJ2-3, the V gene TRBV27, with D tentatively TRBD1 (5 bases). V lost 3 bases to trimming and J lost 0 bases, with 10 bases between them. This CDR3 has 15 amino acids. Germline V gene sequence: CDR1 MNHEY, CDR2 SMNVEV (reference sequence).

This rearrangement joins TRBV6-2 or TRBV6-3 to TRBJ2-5; D is perhaps TRBD1 (5 bases). Germline assignment: CDR1 MNHEY and CDR2 SVGEGT. This CDR3 spans 15 amino acids. Trimming took 4 bases from V and 2 from J, leaving 14 bases between them. CDR3 in DNA: TGTGCCAGCAGTTCCCCCTGGACACATCAAGAGACCCAGTACTTC. Protein sequence: CASSSPWTHQETQYF.

This clonotype was observed many times. The chain has TRBV6-1 and TRBJ2-5; the match to TRBD1 covers 8 bases. This CDR3 has 13 amino acids. V gave up 4 bases and J gave up 4 bases; unmatched junction bases: 2. The germline gives CDR1 MNHNS, CDR2 SASEGT. CDR3 loop: CASSAGGAETQYF. CDR3 sequence (DNA): TGTGCCAGCAGTGCAGGGGGCGCAGAGACCCAGTACTTC.

This clonotype has a count of ten or more. This chain links TRBV27 with TRBJ1-1, with no clear D. Germline CDR1 MNHEY, CDR2 SMNVEV (reference sequence). The CDR3 length is 13 residues. V lost 4 bases, J lost 6 bases, and 12 bases lay in between. CDR3 nucleotides: TGTGCCAGCAGTTCCCTCCCCTATGCTGAAGCTTTCTTT. Translated: CASSSLPYAEAFF.

This clonotype has at least ten counts. J is TRBJ1-2 and V is TRBV20-1; D gene ambiguous. The germline gives CDR1 DFQATT, CDR2 SNEGSKA (reference sequence). Trimming cost V 7 bases and J 4 bases, with 10 bases left between them. This CDR3 is 11 amino acids long. The CDR3 DNA follows: TGCAGTGTAAAGGGAACCTATGGCTACACCTTC. Translating it yields CSVKGTYGYTF.

V gene TRBV27 combines with J gene TRBJ2-7; 7 positions agree with TRBD2. Per the germline V gene, CDR1 is MNHEY and CDR2 is SMNVEV (reference sequence). The length of the CDR3 is 12 residues. The V segment lost 7 bases and the J segment 4 bases; nucleotides outside the gene matches: 4. Here the CDR3 reads CASMGGEYEQYF. The CDR3 region has the DNA TGTGCCAGCATGGGAGGGGAGTACGAGCAGTACTTC.

To note about this clonotype: One junction end disagrees with the germline gene, perhaps due to a read error. The chain employs TRBV5-1 and TRBJ1-1, with D uncertain. The CDR3 length is 14 residues. Germline V lookup: CDR1 SGHRS, CDR2 YFSETQ. CDR3 loop: CASSLGLSNTEASF. In DNA, the CDR3 is TGCGCCAGCAGCTTGGGATTGAGCAACACTGAAGCTTCCTTT.

As to this clonotype: This clone may be a read error of a much larger clone one base away. The CDR3 is CASSFYRANTRELFF. Here the CDR3 DNA reads TGTGCCAGCAGTTTCTACAGGGCGAACACCAGGGAGCTGTTTTTT. The rearrangement joins TRBV12-3 or TRBV12-4 to TRBJ2-2; D is perhaps TRBD1 (6 bases). The CDR3 runs 15 residues.

The chain has TRBV30 and TRBJ1-5, with 9 bases aligning to TRBD1. CDR3 size: 17 residues. After removal of 3 bases from V and 0 bases from J, the junction contained 9 bases not matched to a gene. Germline CDR1 and CDR2: GTSNPN and SVGIG (reference sequence). The CDR3 spells CAWSPLTGGSSNQPQHF. DNA of the CDR3: TGTGCCTGGAGCCCACTAACAGGGGGCTCTAGCAATCAGCCCCAGCATTTT.

This clonotype has at least ten counts. The chain is built from TRBV28 and TRBJ2-5, with D possibly TRBD1 on 6 matching bases. Germline assignment: CDR1 MDHEN and CDR2 SYDVKM. This CDR3 region has 13 residues. V lost 5 bases and J lost 5, with 12 bases in between. The CDR3 spells CASSVQGRETQYF. CDR3 nucleotide sequence: TGTGCCAGCAGTGTACAGGGCCGGGAGACCCAGTACTTC.

This clonotype was found a few times. V is TRBV19 and J is TRBJ1-1; D ambiguous. The germline V gene encodes CDR1 LNHDA and CDR2 SQIVND (reference sequence). V lost 3 bases and J lost 4, with 12 bases in between. This CDR3 spans 14 amino acids. This CDR3 reads CASSIDLGGTEAFF. CDR3 bases: TGTGCCAGTAGTATCGACTTGGGTGGCACTGAAGCTTTCTTT.

This clonotype was observed at least ten times. This chain joins TRBV12-3 or TRBV12-4 and TRBJ2-1; 8 bases fit TRBD2. This CDR3 spans 16 amino acids. The V segment lost 6 bases and the J segment 2 bases; nucleotides outside the gene matches: 9. CDR3 DNA sequence: TGTGCCAGCAGCCACGCTCCGGGACTAGCCTACAATGAGCAGTTCTTC. Amino acid sequence: CASSHAPGLAYNEQFF.

There are many counts of this clonotype. This chain joins TRBV29-1 and TRBJ2-5; D remains unclear. CDR3 length: 12 residues. V lost 2 bases, J lost 2 bases, and 6 bases lay in between. Per the germline V gene, CDR1 is SQVTM and CDR2 is ANQGSEA. CDR3: CSVETDQETQYF. The CDR3, as DNA: TGCAGCGTTGAAACAGATCAAGAGACCCAGTACTTC.